The next 32 T cell receptor beta chains were all read from a single sample in a study of blood T cell repertoires in COVID-19. Here immunoSEQ multiplex PCR was the method, and the copy in TCRdb shows in-frame clones only, minus some. This sample has about 140,000 clones, with approximately 84% found just once. The sample was peripheral blood. The receptor source for this set is an older woman with acute or convalescent COVID-19.

This chain links TRBV9 with TRBJ1-1, with D perhaps TRBD1 (5 bases). Germline CDR1 is SGDLS and CDR2 is YYNGEE. Deletions cut 4 bases from V and 7 bases from J, with 14 bases between. The CDR3 consists of 13 residues. The CDR3 nucleotides read TGTGCCAGCAGCTCAAGAGACAGTAATGAAGCTTTCTTT. It yields the protein CASSSRDSNEAFF.

This chain joins TRBV11-3 and TRBJ2-1, with 7 bases fitting TRBD2. Germline CDR1 reads SGHNT; CDR2 reads YENEEA. The ends lost 1 base at V and 9 bases at J; junction bases unmatched: 9. The CDR3 contains 15 residues. CDR3 residues: CASSLVGLVGGEQFF. The CDR3 nucleotides read TGTGCCAGCAGCTTAGTCGGACTAGTCGGCGGTGAGCAGTTCTTC.

This clone was detected only once. The chain joins TRBV9 to TRBJ2-2, with 9 bases that match TRBD1. Germline loops: CDR1 SGDLS, CDR2 YYNGEE. The CDR3 runs 15 residues. V gave up 6 bases and J gave up 5 bases; unmatched junction bases: 8. The CDR3 region is CASTRDRVSTGELFF. The CDR3 DNA is TGTGCCAGCACTCGGGACAGGGTTAGTACCGGGGAGCTGTTTTTT.

This chain's CDR3 is CASSSQYGQGANEKLFF. The CDR3 DNA reads as TGTGCCAGCAGCTCCCAGTACGGACAGGGGGCTAATGAAAAACTGTTTTTT. The chain uses TRBV7-9 and TRBJ1-4; 10 positions match TRBD1. The V and J ends lost 4 bases and 3 bases, in that order; junction bases with no gene match: 8. In germline, CDR1 is SEHNR, CDR2 FQNEAQ (reference sequence). This CDR3 is 17 amino acids long.

This rearrangement joins TRBV30 to TRBJ1-5; 8 bases map to TRBD1. The CDR3 sequence is 15 residues long. Germline V lookup: CDR1 GTSNPN, CDR2 SVGIG (reference sequence). With V trimmed by 0 bases and J by 3 bases, 4 bases remained unmatched. The CDR3 loop is CAWSVPDRDNQPQHF. The DNA of the CDR3 is TGTGCCTGGAGTGTACCGGACAGGGACAATCAGCCCCAGCATTTT.

V gene TRBV7-6 combines with J gene TRBJ2-5, with 10 bases fitting TRBD1. V trimming: 5 bases; J trimming: 5 bases; junction bases outside the gene matches: 8. This CDR3 is built from 15 residues. Germline V lookup: CDR1 SGHVS, CDR2 FNYEAQ. This chain's CDR3 is CASSTMTGGRETQYF. The CDR3 DNA reads TGTGCCAGCAGCACAATGACAGGGGGCCGGGAGACCCAGTACTTC.

The chain has TRBV19 and TRBJ1-5, with 7 bases matching TRBD1. The V segment lost 6 bases and the J segment 1 base; nucleotides outside the gene matches: 9. Germline V gives CDR1 LNHDA, CDR2 SQIVND (reference sequence). CDR3 size: 16 residues. As DNA, the CDR3 is TGTGCCAGTAGACGGAGGGGGCGAGACAGCAATCAGCCCCAGCATTTT. Protein: CASRRRGRDSNQPQHF.

The chain is built from TRBV30 and TRBJ1-2, with D possibly matching TRBD1 (5 bases). V was shortened by 7 bases and J by 4 bases, with 16 bases between the two germline ends. The V gene's germline CDR1 is GTSNPN and CDR2 SVGIG (reference sequence). The CDR3 is 13 amino acids. CDR3 in amino acids: CASGGTVGYGYTF. The CDR3 DNA follows: TGTGCCTCCGGAGGGACCGTTGGCTATGGCTACACCTTC.

Notes on this clone: An end of the junction does not agree with germline; a read error may underlie this. The chain recombines TRBV7-8 with TRBJ1-1; D ambiguous. CDR1 and CDR2 from the germline V gene are SGHVS and FQNEAQ. The CDR3 totals 15 residues. The CDR3 spells CASTLRQARSTEAFF. In nucleotides, the CDR3 is TGTGCCAGCACCTTACGGCAAGCGCGGAGCACTGAAGCTTTCTTT.

This clone was observed once. The chain combines TRBV3-1 (or the pseudogene TRBV3-2) with TRBJ2-1, with TRBD2 matching over 11 bases. The length of the CDR3 is 18 residues. V lost 4 bases, J lost 2 bases, and 10 bases stayed unmatched. Germline assignment: CDR1 LGHDT and CDR2 YNNKEL (reference sequence). This CDR3 is CASSLRALAGVTYNEQFF. In DNA form, the CDR3 reads TGTGCCAGCAGCCTCCGGGCACTAGCGGGAGTTACCTACAATGAGCAGTTCTTC.

V is TRBV5-1 and J is TRBJ1-2; 8 bases are a match to TRBD1. The CDR3 contains 14 residues. Trimming took 5 bases from V and 3 from J; bases not matched to a gene: 6. Germline CDR1 reads SGHRS; CDR2 reads YFSETQ. The CDR3 protein is CASSLTTGDYGYTF. CDR3 coding DNA: TGCGCCAGCAGTCTGACGACAGGGGACTATGGCTACACCTTC.

The CDR3 loop reads CASSPRAGRTYNEQFF. CDR3 DNA sequence: TGTGCCAGCAGCCCCCGAGCGGGGAGGACCTACAATGAGCAGTTCTTC. The chain links TRBV3-1 (or the pseudogene TRBV3-2) to TRBJ2-1, with 7 nucleotides matching TRBD2. After removal of 4 bases from V and 2 bases from J, the junction contained 8 bases not matched to a gene. The length of the CDR3 is 16 residues. Germline values: CDR1 LGHDT, CDR2 YNNKEL (reference sequence).

The chain combines TRBV5-1 with TRBJ1-1; 7 nucleotides match TRBD1. This CDR3 has 15 residues. Losses at the gene ends were 4 bases for V and 5 bases for J; bases not matched to a gene: 11. Germline CDR1 is SGHRS and CDR2 is YFSETQ. CDR3 protein: CASSVGDRGGTEAFF. DNA of the CDR3: TGCGCCAGCAGCGTGGGGGACAGAGGGGGAACTGAAGCTTTCTTT. The whole variable domain, filled in from reference TRBV5-1 and TRBJ1-1, reads KAGVTQTPRYLIKTRGQQVTLSCSPISGHRSVSWYQQTPGQGLQFLFEYFSETQRNKGNFPGRFSGRQFSNSRSEMNVSTLELGDSALYLCASSVGDRGGTEAFFGQGTRLTVV.

The rearrangement links TRBV3-1 (or the pseudogene TRBV3-2) to TRBJ2-7, with 14 nucleotides matching TRBD2. Trimming took 4 bases from V and 3 from J; bases not matched to a gene: 17. The germline V gene has CDR1 LGHDT and CDR2 YNNKEL (reference sequence). This CDR3 is built from 20 residues. CDR3 protein: CASSPRRGLAGVPGHYEQYF. The CDR3 DNA follows: TGTGCCAGCAGCCCAAGGAGGGGACTAGCGGGAGTACCAGGCCACTACGAGCAGTACTTC.

This clone was seen a handful of times. The CDR3 nucleotides are TGTGCCTGGAGCCGGGGGTGGAACACTGAAGCTTTCTTT. Translating gives CAWSRGWNTEAFF. The chain carries TRBV30 and TRBJ1-1; a possible D gene is TRBD1 (5 bases). CDR1 is GTSNPN and CDR2 is SVGIG in the germline V gene (reference sequence). The V end lost 3 bases, the J end lost 1 base, and 9 bases lay between the germline ends. The CDR3 sequence is 13 residues long.

The chain carries TRBV9 and TRBJ2-2; 7 nucleotides agree with TRBD1. Germline V lookup: CDR1 SGDLS, CDR2 YYNGEE. CDR3 size: 16 residues. Trimming at V came to 2 bases and at J to 7 bases, leaving 11 bases not matched to a gene. The CDR3 region has the DNA TGTGCCAGCAGCGTTTTTGCAGGGGGAGTAGTCGGGGAGCTGTTTTTT. Protein: CASSVFAGGVVGELFF.

The V and J genes are TRBV11-1 and TRBJ2-5; D is uncertain. Germline CDR1 and CDR2: SGHAT and FQDESV (reference sequence). V was cut by 8 bases and J by 5 bases, with 12 bases left in between. The CDR3 runs to 12 residues. CDR3 DNA: TGTGCCAGCGGCCCCGGGTGGGAGACCCAGTACTTC. Translated: CASGPGWETQYF. The whole variable domain, remainder taken from reference TRBV11-1 and TRBJ2-5, is EAEVAQSPRYKITEKSQAVAFWCDPISGHATLYWYRQILGQGPELLVQFQDESVVDDSQLPKDRFSAERLKGVDSTLKIQPAELGDSAMYLCASGPGWETQYFGPGTRLLVL.

In its sample, this clone was seen a few times. The chain uses TRBV30 and TRBJ2-7, with D possibly being TRBD2 (6 bases). V gave up 4 bases and J gave up 1 base, with 11 bases separating them. Germline V gene sequence: CDR1 GTSNPN, CDR2 SVGIG (reference sequence). The CDR3 spans 13 residues. The CDR3 reads CAWMVGSSYEQYF. The CDR3 region has the DNA TGTGCCTGGATGGTCGGGAGTTCCTACGAGCAGTACTTC. The variable domain in full, with the rest retrieved from reference TRBV30 and TRBJ2-7, is SQTIHQWPATLVQPVGSPLSLECTVEGTSNPNLYWYRQAAGRGLQLLFYSVGIGQISSEVPQNLSASRPQDRQFILSSKKLLLSDSGFYLCAWMVGSSYEQYFGPGTRLTVT.

The gene calls are TRBV5-1 and TRBJ1-2; 7 bases map to TRBD1. The CDR3 contains 13 residues. The ends lost 4 bases at V and 2 bases at J; junction bases unmatched: 2. CDR1 SGHRS and CDR2 YFSETQ come from the germline V gene. CDR3 DNA sequence: TGCGCCAGCAGCCGGGACAGCAACTATGGCTACACCTTC. Translated, it gives CASSRDSNYGYTF.

This chain uses TRBV4-3 with TRBJ1-6; D is perhaps TRBD1 (6 bases). The CDR3 consists of 17 residues. Germline V lookup: CDR1 LGHNA, CDR2 YSLEER. V lost 3 bases to trimming and J lost 5 bases, with 17 bases between them. The CDR3 region is CASSHLQGSMNNSPLHF. CDR3 DNA sequence: TGCGCCAGCAGCCACCTACAGGGAAGTATGAATAATTCACCCCTCCACTTT.

This clone has just a few counts. The rearrangement links TRBV4-3 to TRBJ1-2; 7 bases are shared with TRBD1. Germline V CDR1 and CDR2: LGHNA, YSLEER. This CDR3 comprises 15 residues. V was clipped by 4 bases and J by 6 bases; unmatched bases: 11. The CDR3 region is CASSPQNDRADGYTF. The CDR3 nucleotides are TGCGCCAGCAGCCCCCAGAACGACAGGGCAGATGGCTACACCTTC.

The chain uses TRBV6-2 or TRBV6-3 and TRBJ1-5; 9 nucleotides agree with TRBD1. V shed 6 bases, J shed 7 bases, and the junction held 16 bases outside the gene matches. The CDR3 loop spans 17 amino acids. Looked up from germline, CDR1 is MNHEY and CDR2 is SVGEGT. In nucleotides, the CDR3 is TGTGCCAGCAGCCGCCTCACAGGGGGCGTCGTTAACCAGCCCCAGCATTTT. Its translation: CASSRLTGGVVNQPQHF.

This sequence joins TRBV5-5 and TRBJ1-5, with a tentative D call TRBD1 (5 bases). Germline CDR1 and CDR2: SGHKS and YYEKEE (reference sequence). V was cut by 4 bases and J by 0 bases, with 11 bases left in between. CDR3 length equals 15 residues. CDR3 region: CASSQDIYSNQPQHF. In DNA, the CDR3 is TGTGCCAGCAGCCAGGACATTTATAGCAATCAGCCCCAGCATTTT. Filled out from reference TRBV5-5 and TRBJ1-5, the complete variable domain reads DAGVTQSPTHLIKTRGQQVTLRCSPISGHKSVSWYQQVLGQGPQFIFQYYEKEERGRGNFPDRFSARQFPNYSSELNVNALLLGDSALYLCASSQDIYSNQPQHFGDGTRLSIL.

V is TRBV19 and J is TRBJ1-1, with unresolved D. Trimming shortened V by 1 base and J by 2 bases, and 11 bases separated the two germline ends. CDR1 and CDR2 (germline): LNHDA, SQIVND (reference sequence). This CDR3 spans 15 amino acids. The CDR3 DNA reads as TGTGCCAGTAGTATAGGTTCCCTGGCCAACACTGAAGCTTTCTTT. Residues: CASSIGSLANTEAFF.

This chain links TRBV4-1 with TRBJ1-5; 7 positions match TRBD1. Germline assignment: CDR1 MGHRA and CDR2 YSYEKL. The CDR3 is 15 amino acids. V was clipped by 2 bases and J by 7 bases; unmatched bases: 8. As DNA, the CDR3 is TGCGCCAGCAGCCAACTGGTAGGGGGCCGACAGCCCCAGCATTTT. The encoded protein is CASSQLVGGRQPQHF.

This rearrangement joins TRBV5-4 to TRBJ1-3; the D gene is possibly TRBD1 (6 bases). The ends were cut back, 0 bases at V and 4 bases at J, with 11 bases in the middle. Germline CDR1 reads SGHNT; CDR2 reads YYREEE (reference sequence). There are 15 residues in the CDR3. CDR3 loop: CASSLDRGYGNTIYF. The CDR3 bases are TGTGCCAGCAGCTTGGATAGGGGGTACGGAAACACCATATATTTT.

V usage is TRBV5-6 and J usage is TRBJ1-2; 9 positions match TRBD1. The CDR3 length is 15 residues. Germline loops: CDR1 SGHDT, CDR2 YYEEEE. V shed 4 bases, J shed 5 bases, and the junction held 9 bases outside the gene matches. For the CDR3, the DNA is TGTGCCAGCAGCGCCAGAGGGACAGGGATGTATGGCTACACCTTC. Residues: CASSARGTGMYGYTF.

The chain couples TRBV6-5 to TRBJ2-3; no clear D. Germline V gene lookup returns CDR1 MNHEY and CDR2 SVGAGI. V shed 0 bases and J shed 3 bases, with 7 bases lying between them. This CDR3 is 14 amino acids long. The CDR3, as DNA: TGTGCCAGCAGTTACTCGACTTTTACAGATACGCAGTATTTT. It specifies CASSYSTFTDTQYF.

The rearrangement uses TRBV3-1 (or the pseudogene TRBV3-2) and TRBJ2-3; 7 positions agree with TRBD2. The J segment lost 10 bases and the V segment lost 0 bases, leaving 10 bases of the junction unmatched. The CDR3 extends over 15 amino acids. The germline CDR1 and CDR2 sequences are LGHDT and YNNKEL (reference sequence). The DNA for the CDR3 is TGTGCCAGCAGCCAAGATGGGGGTAGCGGGCTTTCGCAGTATTTT. Translation gives CASSQDGGSGLSQYF.

The chain is built from TRBV28 and TRBJ2-1; D perhaps matches TRBD1 (5 bases). Trimming cost V 5 bases and J 6 bases, with 17 bases left between them. CDR3 size: 15 residues. Germline V lookup: CDR1 MDHEN, CDR2 SYDVKM. For the CDR3, the DNA is TGTGCCAGCAGTCGAGACACCAGGGAAGTCAATGAGCAGTTCTTC. Its protein product is CASSRDTREVNEQFF.

The rearrangement uses TRBV27 and TRBJ1-2, with 7 bases that match TRBD1. The CDR3 extends over 13 amino acids. After removal of 5 bases from V and 5 bases from J, the junction contained 5 bases not matched to a gene. CDR1 is MNHEY, CDR2 SMNVEV, per germline (reference sequence). CDR3 protein: CASSRQGSYGYTF. CDR3 bases: TGTGCCAGCAGTCGACAGGGTTCTTATGGCTACACCTTC.

The rearrangement joins TRBV6-5 to TRBJ2-7, with no clear D. V was shortened by 6 bases and J by 4 bases, with 19 bases between the two germline ends. This CDR3 region has 15 residues. Germline V lookup: CDR1 MNHEY, CDR2 SVGAGI. DNA for the CDR3: TGTGCCAGCAGCTACGAAGGCGGCCGCCCTTACGAGCAGTACTTC. Translated: CASSYEGGRPYEQYF.